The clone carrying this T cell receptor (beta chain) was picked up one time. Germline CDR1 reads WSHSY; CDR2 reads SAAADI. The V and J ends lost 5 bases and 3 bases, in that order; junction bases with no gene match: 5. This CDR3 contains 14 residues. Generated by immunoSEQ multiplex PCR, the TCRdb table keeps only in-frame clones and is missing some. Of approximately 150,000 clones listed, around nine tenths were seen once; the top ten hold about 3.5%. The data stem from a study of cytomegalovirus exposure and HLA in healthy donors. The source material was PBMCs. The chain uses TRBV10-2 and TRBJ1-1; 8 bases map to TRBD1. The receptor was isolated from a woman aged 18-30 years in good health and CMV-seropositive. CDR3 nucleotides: TGCGCCAGCAGTCCGACAGGGGCGGACACTGAAGCTTTCTTT. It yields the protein CASSPTGADTEAFF.